The rows below give T cell receptor beta chains drawn from one sample of a study of post-analysis software for immune sequencing data. TCRdb independently ran MiXCR on the PCR reads; one entry per CDR3 protein. The repertoire holds approximately 350,000 distinct CDR3 sequences, less than 40% seen once, with roughly 12% in the top ten. The sequencing sample was made of blood. Source of these receptors: a girl under 18 with multiple sclerosis. Each CDR3 is given with its conserved first and last residue. A D gene is named only where the DNA matches it firmly. Only some rows state a clone size, as once, few, many or a class for expanded clones.

DNA: TGCAGCGTTGGAACTCCGGGACAGGAGTCCTACGAGCAGTACTTC; CDR3: CSVGTPGQESYEQYF; J: TRBJ2-7; D: TRBD1; size: NA; length: 15; V: TRBV29-1
DNA: TGTGCCATCAGTGAGTCACAGGATCAGCAGTACTTC; CDR3: CAISESQDQQYF; J: TRBJ2-7; D: NA; size: few; length: 12; V: TRBV10-3
DNA: TGTGCCAGCAGCTCCAGTGGCGCGAACAATGAGCAGTTCTTC; CDR3: CASSSSGANNEQFF; J: TRBJ2-1; D: NA; size: NA; length: 14; V: TRBV7-2
DNA: TGCAGTGCTTCGGGACAGGGGGCTTCCAAAAACATTCAGTACTTC; CDR3: CSASGQGASKNIQYF; J: TRBJ2-4; D: TRBD1; size: NA; length: 15; V: TRBV20-1
DNA: TGTGCTAGTGGACGTGAGACAGTTTCCTATGGCTACACCTTC; CDR3: CASGRETVSYGYTF; J: TRBJ1-2; D: NA; size: NA; length: 14; V: TRBV12-5
DNA: TGTGCCAGCAGTTGGACAGTGAATCAGCCCCAGCATTTT; CDR3: CASSWTVNQPQHF; J: TRBJ1-5; D: NA; size: NA; length: 13; V: TRBV12-3/TRBV12-4
DNA: TGTGCCAGCAGCCTTCGGGGGGTTGGCTACACCTTC; CDR3: CASSLRGVGYTF; J: TRBJ1-2; D: NA; size: few; length: 12; V: TRBV11-2
DNA: TGTGCCAGCAGTGCCTTCCCGGACTCTGGGGCCAGCGTCCTGACTTTC; CDR3: CASSAFPDSGASVLTF; J: TRBJ2-6; D: NA; size: NA; length: 16; V: TRBV6-1
DNA: TGTGCCAGCAGTTACGACAGGGCGAATGGTGGGAGCAATCAGCCCCAGCATTTT; CDR3: CASSYDRANGGSNQPQHF; J: TRBJ1-5; D: TRBD1; size: NA; length: 18; V: TRBV6-2/TRBV6-3
DNA: TGTGCCAAACCGAGAGCAGGGGCTGTCCATGGCTACACCTTC; CDR3: CAKPRAGAVHGYTF; J: TRBJ1-2; D: NA; size: few; length: 14; V: TRBV12-3/TRBV12-4